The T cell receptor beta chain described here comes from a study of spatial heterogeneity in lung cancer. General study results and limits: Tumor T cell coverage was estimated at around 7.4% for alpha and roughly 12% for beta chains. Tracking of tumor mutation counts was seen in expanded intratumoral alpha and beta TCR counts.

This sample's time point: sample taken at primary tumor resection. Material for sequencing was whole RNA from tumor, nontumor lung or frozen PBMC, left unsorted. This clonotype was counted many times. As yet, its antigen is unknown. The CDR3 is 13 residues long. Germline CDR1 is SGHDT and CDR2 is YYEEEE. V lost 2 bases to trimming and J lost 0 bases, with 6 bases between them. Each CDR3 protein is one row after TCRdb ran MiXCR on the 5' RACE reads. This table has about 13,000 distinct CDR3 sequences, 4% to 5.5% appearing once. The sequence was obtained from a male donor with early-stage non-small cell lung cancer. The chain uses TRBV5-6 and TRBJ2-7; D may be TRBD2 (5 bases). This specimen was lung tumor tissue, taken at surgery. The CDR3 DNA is TGTGCCAGCAGCTTAGGGAGCTCCTACGAGCAGTACTTC. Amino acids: CASSLGSSYEQYF.